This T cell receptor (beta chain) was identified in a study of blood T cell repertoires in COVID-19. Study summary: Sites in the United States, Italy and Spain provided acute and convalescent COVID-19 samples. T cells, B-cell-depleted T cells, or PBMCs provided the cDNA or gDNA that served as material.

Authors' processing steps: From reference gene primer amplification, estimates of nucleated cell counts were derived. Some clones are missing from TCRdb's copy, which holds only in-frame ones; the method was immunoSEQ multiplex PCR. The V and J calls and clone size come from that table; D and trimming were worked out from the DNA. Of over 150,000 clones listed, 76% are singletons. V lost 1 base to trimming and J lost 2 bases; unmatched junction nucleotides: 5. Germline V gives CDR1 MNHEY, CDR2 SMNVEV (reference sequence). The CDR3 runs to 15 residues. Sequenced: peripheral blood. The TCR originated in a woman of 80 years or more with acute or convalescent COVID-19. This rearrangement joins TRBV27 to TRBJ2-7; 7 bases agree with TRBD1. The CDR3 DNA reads TGTGCCAGCAGTTTATGGGGGCAGGGGGCCTACGAGCAGTACTTC. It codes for CASSLWGQGAYEQYF.